What follows are 11 T cell receptor beta chains derived from one specimen sequenced in a study of T cells in Graves' hyperthyroidism and ophthalmopathy. Amplified TCR beta CDR3 regions derived from RNA transcripts. An initial round of RT-PCR targeting the TCR CDR3 relied on the HTBI primer set. Each CDR3 protein gets one entry after TCRdb re-called the multiplex PCR reads with MiXCR. The sample shows around 620,000 distinct CDR3 sequences, 35% to 55% of them seen only once. The sequencing sample was made of peripheral blood or thyroid tissue (not recorded which). The origin of the receptors is an adult woman with Graves' disease, either hyperthyroidism or ophthalmopathy (not recorded which).

This clonotype was detected ten times or more. This sequence joins TRBV7-6 and TRBJ2-5; D may be TRBD1 or TRBD2 (5 bases each). CDR1 is SGHVS and CDR2 is FNYEAQ in the germline V gene. The CDR3 extends over 16 amino acids. Trimming took off 4 bases at V and 8 bases at J, with 23 bases between the two ends. This CDR3 reads CASSSPTGTPWNTQYF. The CDR3, as DNA: TGTGCCAGCAGCTCCCCTACCGGGACCCCCTGGAATACCCAGTACTTC.

This chain connects TRBV19 to TRBJ1-6, with 8 bases lining up with TRBD1. The germline CDR1 and CDR2 sequences are LNHDA and SQIVND (reference sequence). The V and J ends lost 7 bases and 5 bases, in that order; junction bases with no gene match: 10. This CDR3 comprises 16 residues. DNA of the CDR3: TGTGCCAGTACCCTCGGACAGGGACTCGATAATTCACCCCTCCACTTT. Its protein is CASTLGQGLDNSPLHF.

This chain joins TRBV7-9 and TRBJ1-1; D is possibly TRBD1 (5 bases). Germline CDR1 and CDR2: SEHNR and FQNEAQ (reference sequence). V was trimmed by 3 bases and J by 5 bases, leaving 13 bases between them. The CDR3 runs 14 residues. CDR3 loop: CASSFRRGWTEAFF. In DNA, the CDR3 is TGTGCCAGCAGCTTCAGGAGGGGATGGACTGAAGCTTTCTTT.

This clonotype was observed many times. The genes are TRBV2 and TRBJ1-1, with D hard to call. CDR3 length: 13 amino acids. The V gene lost 6 bases and the J gene lost 8 bases, with 16 bases spanning the gap. Germline V CDR1 and CDR2: SNHLY, FYNNEI. The CDR3 region has the DNA TGTGCCAGCAGAGAATCATCTTTAACGGAAGCTTTCTTT. Its protein is CASRESSLTEAFF.

This clonotype was seen repeatedly, ten times or more. In nucleotides, the CDR3 is TGTGCCAGCAGCCAAGATTGGAGGGTCCGCGGCTATGGCTACACCTTC. Protein sequence: CASSQDWRVRGYGYTF. This sequence joins TRBV3-1 and TRBJ1-2; no clear D gene. This CDR3 comprises 16 residues. The V and J ends lost 0 bases and 4 bases respectively, with 15 bases between them. Per germline, CDR1 LGHDT and CDR2 YNNKEL (reference sequence). Looking up the rest from reference TRBV3-1 and TRBJ1-2 gives the full variable domain: DTAVSQTPKYLVTQMGNDKSIKCEQNLGHDTMYWYKQDSKKFLKIMFSYNNKELIINETVPNRFSPKSPDKAHLNLHINSLELGDSAVYFCASSQDWRVRGYGYTFGSGTRLTVV.

This rearrangement joins TRBV5-1 to TRBJ1-1; D perhaps matches TRBD1 (5 bases). Germline V CDR1 and CDR2: SGHRS, YFSETQ. Trimming took 6 bases from V and 0 from J, leaving 21 bases between them. The CDR3 totals 17 residues. The CDR3 bases are TGCGCCAGCATGCCCGGACCTCGGGGGTTGGTGAACACTGAAGCTTTCTTT. Amino acid sequence: CASMPGPRGLVNTEAFF.

The rearrangement uses TRBV7-8 and TRBJ1-2; a possible D gene is TRBD1 (5 bases). Germline V gives CDR1 SGHVS, CDR2 FQNEAQ. With 7 bases removed from V and 6 bases from J, the gap between germline ends came to 15 bases. The CDR3 covers 13 residues. In DNA, the CDR3 is TGTGCCAGCACGATTAGGGGAGCTCATGGCTACACCTTC. Encoded protein: CASTIRGAHGYTF.

This clonotype was observed many times. The chain joins TRBV25-1 to TRBJ1-2, with D possibly matching TRBD1 (5 bases). The CDR3 has 14 residues. V gave up 2 bases and J gave up 4 bases, with 11 bases separating them. The germline gives CDR1 MGHDK, CDR2 SYGVNS. The CDR3 coding sequence is TGTGCCAGCAGTGAAATGGGGGGAACCTATGGCTACACCTTC. Translating gives CASSEMGGTYGYTF.

This sequence joins TRBV5-1 and TRBJ1-2; 7 bases fit TRBD1. Germline-derived CDR1 and CDR2 are SGHRS and YFSETQ. This CDR3 contains 14 residues. The J segment lost 0 bases and the V segment lost 4 bases, leaving 3 bases of the junction unmatched. CDR3 sequence reads: CASSEGASNYGYTF. The CDR3 DNA is TGCGCCAGCAGCGAGGGGGCTTCTAACTATGGCTACACCTTC.

This clonotype was counted ten times or more. V is TRBV20-1 and J is TRBJ1-1; D uncertain. Germline V gene sequence: CDR1 DFQATT, CDR2 SNEGSKA (reference sequence). There are 12 residues in the CDR3. The CDR3 sequence: CSSGVPNTEAFF. CDR3 sequence (DNA): TGCAGCTCTGGCGTCCCGAACACTGAAGCTTTCTTT.

Of note for this clonotype: A much more abundant neighbour one base away suggests this may be a read error. The V and J genes are TRBV7-2 and TRBJ2-5, with 7 bases that match TRBD1. Per the germline V gene, CDR1 is SGHTA and CDR2 is FQGNSA. V dropped 1 base and J dropped 5; count of bases not matched to a gene: 10. This CDR3 spans 16 amino acids. CDR3 nucleotides: TGTGCCAGCAGCTTAGACATCCGCCGGGGACAGGAGACCCAGTACTTC. It translates to CASSLDIRRGQETQYF.